Below, 32 T cell receptor beta chains from the same sample are listed, as sequenced in a study of blood T cell repertoires in COVID-19. Repertoires were generated with immunoSEQ multiplex PCR, while TCRdb's copy carries only in-frame clones and drops some. This table has approximately 300,000 clones, around nine tenths appearing once. Material for sequencing was PBMCs or T cells enriched from blood (not recorded which). The receptors stem from a woman aged 18-35 years who had recovered from COVID-19.

The J gene is TRBJ1-1, the V gene TRBV5-6; TRBD1 matches at 9 bases. This CDR3 contains 15 residues. V lost 0 bases to trimming and J lost 7 bases; unmatched junction nucleotides: 7. CDR1 and CDR2 (germline): SGHDT, YYEEEE. The CDR3 sequence is CASSLDRTGVGEAFF. In DNA form, the CDR3 reads TGTGCCAGCAGCTTGGACCGGACAGGGGTGGGTGAAGCTTTCTTT.

The chain recombines TRBV19 with TRBJ2-1, with TRBD2 matching over 9 bases. V lost 4 bases, J lost 4 bases, and 14 bases stayed unmatched. From germline, CDR1 is LNHDA and CDR2 SQIVND (reference sequence). The CDR3 is made up of 18 amino acids. CDR3 amino acids: CASSRIAGDVTKYNEQFF. The CDR3 region has the DNA TGTGCCAGTAGTAGGATAGCGGGGGATGTAACAAAATACAATGAGCAGTTCTTC.

V usage is TRBV7-9 and J usage is TRBJ1-4; possibly TRBD1 for D (6 bases). Trimming pared 4 bases from V and 12 bases from J, leaving 15 bases between. The germline V gene encodes CDR1 SEHNR and CDR2 FQNEAQ (reference sequence). This CDR3 comprises 13 residues. The CDR3 loop is CASSWGTHWELFF. In DNA form, the CDR3 reads TGTGCCAGCAGCTGGGGGACACACTGGGAACTGTTTTTT. The variable domain in full, completed from reference TRBV7-9 and TRBJ1-4, reads DTGVSQNPRHKITKRGQNVTFRCDPISEHNRLYWYRQTLGQGPEFLTYFQNEAQLEKSRLLSDRFSAERPKGSFSTLEIQRTEQGDSAMYLCASSWGTHWELFFGSGTQLSVL.

In DNA, the CDR3 is TGTGCCAGCAGCGCGACTGACCCGGCAGAGCAGTTCTTC. As protein: CASSATDPAEQFF. This sequence joins TRBV9 and TRBJ2-1; D is unresolved. With 3 bases removed from V and 10 bases from J, the gap between germline ends came to 14 bases. CDR1 and CDR2 (germline): SGDLS, YYNGEE. CDR3 length equals 13 residues.

This clone was detected only once. The chain employs TRBV12-3 or TRBV12-4 and TRBJ1-3; D unclear. CDR3 length equals 13 residues. Trimming removed 5 bases at V and 5 bases at J, with 10 bases between. CDR3 protein: CASSLPSRNTIYF. The DNA of the CDR3 is TGTGCCAGCAGTCTACCGTCTCGAAACACCATATATTTT.

This sequence joins TRBV7-2 and TRBJ2-1; 10 bases are a match to TRBD2. This CDR3 spans 16 amino acids. From germline, CDR1 is SGHTA and CDR2 FQGNSA. V dropped 1 base and J dropped 7; count of bases not matched to a gene: 7. The CDR3 DNA is TGTGCCAGCAGCTTAGATGTTCTAGCGGGGGTTAATGAGCAGTTCTTC. Translation: CASSLDVLAGVNEQFF.

As regards this clone: This sample includes further DNA sequences coding for the same CDR3. In nucleotides, the CDR3 is TGCGCCAGCAGCTTGGACCAGGGCTCTGGAAACACCATATATTTT. Its protein is CASSLDQGSGNTIYF. The chain recombines TRBV5-1 with TRBJ1-3; a possible D gene is TRBD1 (5 bases). CDR1 SGHRS and CDR2 YFSETQ come from the germline V gene. V dropped 0 bases and J dropped 0 bases, with 7 bases sitting between them. The CDR3 runs to 15 residues. The full variable domain, completed using reference TRBV5-1 and TRBJ1-3, is KAGVTQTPRYLIKTRGQQVTLSCSPISGHRSVSWYQQTPGQGLQFLFEYFSETQRNKGNFPGRFSGRQFSNSRSEMNVSTLELGDSALYLCASSLDQGSGNTIYFGEGSWLTVV.

The gene calls are TRBV2 and TRBJ2-7; TRBD2 might be the D (5 bases). CDR1 and CDR2 (germline): SNHLY, FYNNEI. The CDR3 length is 14 residues. V shed 5 bases and J shed 0 bases, with 11 bases lying between them. CDR3 nucleotides: TGTGCCAGCAGTCCGGAGCGGAGCTCCTACGAGCAGTACTTC. Residues: CASSPERSSYEQYF.

This chain links TRBV10-3 with TRBJ2-1; 10 nucleotides agree with TRBD2. Germline CDR1 reads ENHRY; CDR2 reads SYGVKD. The V segment lost 5 bases and the J segment 6 bases; nucleotides outside the gene matches: 4. This CDR3 comprises 14 residues. The CDR3 sequence: CAISFSGRSNEQFF. CDR3 sequence (DNA): TGTGCCATCAGTTTTAGCGGGAGGAGCAATGAGCAGTTCTTC.

This clone was picked up a small number of times. The chain uses TRBV10-1 and TRBJ2-7; 7 nucleotides align to TRBD1. CDR3 size: 14 residues. J lost 3 bases, V lost 3 bases, and 5 bases had no gene match. Per the germline V gene, CDR1 is WNHNN and CDR2 is SYGVQD (reference sequence). CDR3 in DNA: TGCGCCAGCAGTGACAGCCGGGACAGCTACGAGCAGTACTTC. This codes for CASSDSRDSYEQYF.

This chain connects TRBV30 to TRBJ2-1; 10 bases map to TRBD2. The V gene's germline CDR1 is GTSNPN and CDR2 SVGIG (reference sequence). The CDR3 length is 13 residues. V trimming: 5 bases; J trimming: 4 bases; junction bases outside the gene matches: 2. DNA of the CDR3: TGTGCCTGGGCACTAGCGGGATACAATGAGCAGTTCTTC. It is translated as CAWALAGYNEQFF.

In nucleotides, the CDR3 is TGTGCCAGCAGTTTGGGCCCCGAGGGCGAGCAGTACTTC. Amino acids: CASSLGPEGEQYF. This chain connects TRBV6-5 to TRBJ2-7; a possible D gene is TRBD2 (5 bases). This CDR3 has 13 residues. Germline CDR1 is MNHEY and CDR2 is SVGAGI. V was shortened by 4 bases and J by 6 bases, with 13 bases between the two germline ends.

The chain has TRBV14 and TRBJ1-2; D uncertain. The CDR3 runs 14 residues. CDR1 is SGHDN, CDR2 FVKESK, per germline. The germline V and J ends were trimmed by 2 bases and 3 bases, with 10 bases remaining between them. As DNA, the CDR3 is TGTGCCAGCAGCCAATATGAGGGAGACTATGGCTACACCTTC. Amino acid sequence: CASSQYEGDYGYTF.

This chain links TRBV3-1 (or the pseudogene TRBV3-2) with TRBJ1-1, with 9 bases fitting TRBD1. V was clipped by 3 bases and J by 1 base; unmatched bases: 0. Germline-derived CDR1 and CDR2 are LGHDT and YNNKEL (reference sequence). CDR3 size: 14 residues. CDR3: CASSQGQGNTEAFF. CDR3 DNA: TGTGCCAGCAGCCAGGGACAGGGGAACACTGAAGCTTTCTTT.

This clone was recorded only once. The chain has TRBV7-2 and TRBJ1-2; a possible D gene is TRBD1 (6 bases). Germline CDR1 and CDR2: SGHTA and FQGNSA. V lost 5 bases and J 3 bases, leaving 7 bases between the germline ends. The CDR3 covers 12 residues. CDR3 sequence (DNA): TGTGCCAGCAGCGACAGGTACTATGGCTACACCTTC. Translation: CASSDRYYGYTF.

V and J are TRBV3-1 (or the pseudogene TRBV3-2) and TRBJ2-7; tentatively, D is TRBD1 (7 bases). Trimming pared 4 bases from V and 6 bases from J, leaving 25 bases between. This CDR3 comprises 17 residues. Germline lookup yields CDR1 LGHDT and CDR2 YNNKEL (reference sequence). CDR3 DNA: TGTGCCAGCAGCCTGGGACAAGCAGGGGGGATTCCCTTCGAGCAGTACTTC. Encoded protein: CASSLGQAGGIPFEQYF.

The V and J genes are TRBV5-1 and TRBJ1-2; D is undetermined. Germline loops: CDR1 SGHRS, CDR2 YFSETQ. V was trimmed by 4 bases and J by 4 bases, leaving 14 bases between them. This CDR3 has 14 residues. The DNA for the CDR3 is TGCGCCAGCAGCGAGGGTGTGGGTTTCTATGGCTACACCTTC. Its protein product is CASSEGVGFYGYTF. Full variable domain (missing parts from reference TRBV5-1 and TRBJ1-2): KAGVTQTPRYLIKTRGQQVTLSCSPISGHRSVSWYQQTPGQGLQFLFEYFSETQRNKGNFPGRFSGRQFSNSRSEMNVSTLELGDSALYLCASSEGVGFYGYTFGSGTRLTVV.

The chain combines TRBV30 with TRBJ1-1; D is unresolved. The CDR3 contains 13 residues. Germline-derived CDR1 and CDR2 are GTSNPN and SVGIG (reference sequence). V lost 3 bases and J 1 base, leaving 9 bases between the germline ends. The CDR3 bases are TGTGCCTGGAGCCTGACAACGAACACTGAAGCTTTCTTT. Its protein is CAWSLTTNTEAFF.

This clone was found a few times. The chain uses TRBV25-1 and TRBJ2-1, with D hard to call. The length of the CDR3 is 13 residues. Germline V gene sequence: CDR1 MGHDK, CDR2 SYGVNS. Between the trimmed V and J ends, which lost 8 bases and 10 bases, there was a span of 18 bases. The CDR3 region is CASGYLGPEEQFF. The CDR3 nucleotides are TGTGCCAGCGGTTACCTTGGTCCGGAGGAGCAGTTCTTC.

This chain joins TRBV4-1 and TRBJ2-3; 9 nucleotides line up with TRBD2. J gave up 8 bases and V 2 bases, and 20 bases lay outside the gene matches. The CDR3 runs 19 residues. Germline V gives CDR1 MGHRA, CDR2 YSYEKL. In DNA, the CDR3 is TGCGCCAGCAGCCAAAACGCGGCGTGGCGGGAGGGCCTCCCGATTACGCAGTATTTT. This encodes CASSQNAAWREGLPITQYF.

The chain joins TRBV7-9 to TRBJ2-5, with 8 bases that match TRBD2. The CDR3 runs to 14 residues. The J segment lost 5 bases and the V segment lost 4 bases, leaving 6 bases of the junction unmatched. CDR1 and CDR2 (germline): SEHNR, FQNEAQ (reference sequence). The CDR3 bases are TGTGCCAGCAGCTGGGGGTCTAGCGGGGAGACCCAGTACTTC. This translates into CASSWGSSGETQYF.

The genes are TRBV9 and TRBJ2-1; D not resolved. Trimming took off 4 bases at V and 2 bases at J, with 13 bases between the two ends. This CDR3 is built from 15 residues. Germline loops: CDR1 SGDLS, CDR2 YYNGEE. CDR3 DNA: TGTGCCAGCAGCACCCAAGACTGGGCCTACAATGAGCAGTTCTTC. Translating gives CASSTQDWAYNEQFF. Complete variable domain (other parts from reference TRBV9 and TRBJ2-1): DSGVTQTPKHLITATGQRVTLRCSPRSGDLSVYWYQQSLDQGLQFLIQYYNGEERAKGNILERFSAQQFPDLHSELNLSSLELGDSALYFCASSTQDWAYNEQFFGPGTRLTVL.

This clone turned up a few times. V is TRBV28 and J is TRBJ1-5, with D hard to call. V lost 3 bases to trimming and J lost 5 bases, with 11 bases between them. CDR1 is MDHEN, CDR2 SYDVKM, per germline. CDR3 size: 14 residues. CDR3 sequence: CASSLPRFDQPQHF. The CDR3 DNA is TGTGCCAGCAGTTTGCCGCGTTTTGATCAGCCCCAGCATTTT.

The chain recombines TRBV7-9 with TRBJ2-3; TRBD2 aligns across 12 bases. Losses at the gene ends were 3 bases for V and 6 bases for J; bases not matched to a gene: 7. The CDR3 is made up of 16 amino acids. Looked up from germline, CDR1 is SEHNR and CDR2 is FQNEAQ (reference sequence). The CDR3 sequence is CASSFRRLAGEDTQYF. CDR3 in DNA: TGTGCCAGCAGCTTCCGACGACTAGCGGGAGAGGATACGCAGTATTTT.

This clone was detected only once. The chain combines TRBV4-1 with TRBJ2-5; no clear D gene. Germline V gene lookup returns CDR1 MGHRA and CDR2 YSYEKL. The CDR3 covers 13 residues. V lost 4 bases and J lost 2, with 8 bases in between. As DNA, the CDR3 is TGCGCCAGCAGCCGAGGAAGGCAAGAGACCCAGTACTTC. Protein: CASSRGRQETQYF.

The genes are TRBV7-9 and TRBJ2-1, with 9 bases fitting TRBD2. Germline CDR1 is SEHNR and CDR2 is FQNEAQ (reference sequence). The CDR3 totals 15 residues. J was trimmed by 5 bases and V by 5 bases; bases with no gene match: 7. The CDR3 bases are TGTGCCAGCAGCGCTCAACTAGCGGGTCACAATGAGCAGTTCTTC. Residues: CASSAQLAGHNEQFF.

The chain recombines TRBV6-5 with TRBJ2-1; 8 bases fit TRBD1. CDR3 length: 16 amino acids. V lost 4 bases to trimming and J lost 3 bases; unmatched junction nucleotides: 8. The germline V gene has CDR1 MNHEY and CDR2 SVGAGI. The CDR3 DNA follows: TGTGCCAGCAGTTCCGATTACAGGGGGGACTACAATGAGCAGTTCTTC. Protein sequence: CASSSDYRGDYNEQFF.

V and J are TRBV3-1 (or the pseudogene TRBV3-2) and TRBJ2-7; TRBD2 matches at 10 bases. CDR3 length: 15 amino acids. V was clipped by 1 base and J by 2 bases; unmatched bases: 2. Germline CDR1 reads LGHDT; CDR2 reads YNNKEL (reference sequence). The CDR3 protein is CASSQGLAGAYEQYF. For the CDR3, the DNA is TGTGCCAGCAGCCAAGGACTAGCGGGTGCCTACGAGCAGTACTTC.

The rearrangement joins TRBV4-1 to TRBJ2-1; 9 positions agree with TRBD1. The J segment lost 5 bases and the V segment lost 0 bases, leaving 5 bases of the junction unmatched. This CDR3 spans 16 amino acids. Germline CDR1 and CDR2: MGHRA and YSYEKL. DNA of the CDR3: TGCGCCAGCAGCCAAGAGTACAGGGGGCTAAACAATGAGCAGTTCTTC. Translating gives CASSQEYRGLNNEQFF.

The chain couples TRBV19 to TRBJ1-2; unclear D gene. CDR1 is LNHDA, CDR2 SQIVND, per germline (reference sequence). Deletions cut 7 bases from V and 5 bases from J, with 17 bases between. The CDR3 sequence is 14 residues long. CDR3 in DNA: TGTGCCAGTAAGCCGGTGGACGGGAAATATGGCTACACCTTC. This encodes CASKPVDGKYGYTF.

The chain joins TRBV30 to TRBJ2-7, with D tentatively TRBD1 or TRBD2 (5 bases each). The V end was cut by 8 bases, the J end by 2 bases, with 10 bases between. This CDR3 comprises 11 residues. Germline V gene sequence: CDR1 GTSNPN, CDR2 SVGIG (reference sequence). CDR3 nucleotides: TGTGCCGGGGGTCCTACCTACGAGCAGTACTTC. Translation: CAGGPTYEQYF.

This rearrangement joins TRBV11-3 to TRBJ2-1, with 9 bases that match TRBD1. Looked up from germline, CDR1 is SGHNT and CDR2 is YENEEA. The CDR3 consists of 15 residues. Trimming at V came to 2 bases and at J to 4 bases, leaving 3 bases not matched to a gene. In nucleotides, the CDR3 is TGTGCCAGCAGCTTAATGGACAGGGGTTACAATGAGCAGTTCTTC. Translating gives CASSLMDRGYNEQFF. Full variable domain (rest looked up from reference TRBV11-3 and TRBJ2-1): EAGVVQSPRYKIIEKKQPVAFWCNPISGHNTLYWYLQNLGQGPELLIRYENEEAVDDSQLPKDRFSAERLKGVDSTLKIQPAELGDSAVYLCASSLMDRGYNEQFFGPGTRLTVL.